This TCR beta chain was recovered during a study of blood T cell repertoires in COVID-19. Original processing notes: Amplifying reference gene primers gave estimates of nucleated cell counts. The repertoire was sequenced with immunoSEQ multiplex PCR; TCRdb's copy has only in-frame clones and lacks some. V and J calls and clone size follow that table, whereas D and trimming were derived from the DNA. The profile shows approximately 250,000 clones, approximately 81% of them singletons. Germline CDR1 and CDR2: MGHRA and YSYEKL. The CDR3 contains 12 residues. V was clipped by 0 bases and J by 6 bases, with 6 bases between them. This clone showed up just once.

Sequenced input: peripheral blood. The source of this sequence is a man between 60 and 70 years old with acute or convalescent COVID-19. The chain employs TRBV4-1 and TRBJ2-7; no definite D call. CDR3 in DNA: TGCGCCAGCAGCCAAGATTGGAGCGAGCAGTACTTC. It encodes CASSQDWSEQYF.